This TCR beta chain was identified during a study of blood T cell repertoires in COVID-19. At the level of the study: Some COVID-19 samples were acute and others convalescent; all came from the United States, Italy and Spain. Sample material is recorded as cDNA or gDNA derived from T cells, B-cell-depleted T cells, or PBMCs.

Authors' processing steps: By means of reference gene primer amplification, nucleated cell counts were estimated. Produced via immunoSEQ multiplex PCR; TCRdb's table is partial and in-frame only. V, J and clone size are those of that table, while D and trimming were read from the DNA. The sample yields approximately 36,000 clones, around four fifths seen once. The sequence came from a man over 45 with active COVID-19. What was sequenced was peripheral blood.

The CDR3 protein is CASSRTGLNAFF. DNA of the CDR3: TGTGCCAGCAGTCGGACAGGTTTGAATGCTTTCTTT. The chain recombines TRBV6-5 with TRBJ1-1; 7 positions match TRBD1. CDR1 is MNHEY and CDR2 is SVGAGI in the germline V gene. The CDR3 length is 12 residues. The J segment lost 11 bases and the V segment lost 5 bases, leaving 8 bases of the junction unmatched.